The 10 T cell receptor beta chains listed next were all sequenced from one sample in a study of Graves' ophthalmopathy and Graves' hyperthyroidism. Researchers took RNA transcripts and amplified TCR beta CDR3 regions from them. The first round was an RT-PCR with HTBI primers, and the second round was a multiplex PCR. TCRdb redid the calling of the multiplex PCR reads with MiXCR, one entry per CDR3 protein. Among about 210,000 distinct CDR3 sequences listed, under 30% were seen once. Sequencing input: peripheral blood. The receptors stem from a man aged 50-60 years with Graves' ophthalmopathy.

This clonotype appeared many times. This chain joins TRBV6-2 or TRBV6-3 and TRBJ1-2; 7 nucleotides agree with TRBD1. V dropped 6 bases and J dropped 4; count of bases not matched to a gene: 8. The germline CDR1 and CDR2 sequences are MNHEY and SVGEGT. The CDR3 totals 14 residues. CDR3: CASRPRQGSYGYTF. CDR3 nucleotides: TGTGCCAGCAGACCCCGACAGGGAAGCTATGGCTACACCTTC.

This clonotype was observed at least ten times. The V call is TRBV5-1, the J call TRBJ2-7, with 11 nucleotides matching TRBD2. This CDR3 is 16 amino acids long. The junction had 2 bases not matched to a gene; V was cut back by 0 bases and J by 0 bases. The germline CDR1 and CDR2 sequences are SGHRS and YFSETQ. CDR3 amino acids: CASSLGTSGFSYEQYF. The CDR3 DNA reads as TGCGCCAGCAGCTTGGGGACTAGCGGGTTCTCCTACGAGCAGTACTTC.

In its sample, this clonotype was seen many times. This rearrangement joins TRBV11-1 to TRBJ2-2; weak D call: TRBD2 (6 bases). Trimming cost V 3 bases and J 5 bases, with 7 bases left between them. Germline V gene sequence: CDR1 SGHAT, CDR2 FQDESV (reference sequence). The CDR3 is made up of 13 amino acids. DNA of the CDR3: TGTGCCAGCAGCTTTGGGAGGACCGGGGAGCTGTTTTTT. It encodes CASSFGRTGELFF.

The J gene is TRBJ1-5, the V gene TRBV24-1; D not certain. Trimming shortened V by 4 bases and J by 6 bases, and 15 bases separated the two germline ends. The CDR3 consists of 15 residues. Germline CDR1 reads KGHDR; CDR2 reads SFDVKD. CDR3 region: CATSDPAIGSQPQHF. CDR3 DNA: TGTGCCACCAGTGACCCCGCTATAGGGAGTCAGCCCCAGCATTTT.

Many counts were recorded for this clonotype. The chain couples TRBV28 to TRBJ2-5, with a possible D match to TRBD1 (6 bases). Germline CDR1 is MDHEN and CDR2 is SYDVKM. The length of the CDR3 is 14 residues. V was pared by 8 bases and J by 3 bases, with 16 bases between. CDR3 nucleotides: TGTGCCAGCGAAAGAGGCGAGGGGGAAGAGACCCAGTACTTC. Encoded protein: CASERGEGEETQYF.

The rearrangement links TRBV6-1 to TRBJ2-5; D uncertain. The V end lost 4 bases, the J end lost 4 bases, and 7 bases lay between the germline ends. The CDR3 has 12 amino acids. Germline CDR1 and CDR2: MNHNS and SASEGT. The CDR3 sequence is CASSVIGETQYF. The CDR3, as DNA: TGTGCCAGCAGTGTTATAGGAGAGACCCAGTACTTC.

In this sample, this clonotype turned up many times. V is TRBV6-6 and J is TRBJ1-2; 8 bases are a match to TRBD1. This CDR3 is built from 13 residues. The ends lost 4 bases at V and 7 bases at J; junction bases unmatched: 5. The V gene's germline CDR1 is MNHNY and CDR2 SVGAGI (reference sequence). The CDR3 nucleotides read TGTGCCAGCAGTTTAGGGACAGGAGTTGGCTACACCTTC. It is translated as CASSLGTGVGYTF.

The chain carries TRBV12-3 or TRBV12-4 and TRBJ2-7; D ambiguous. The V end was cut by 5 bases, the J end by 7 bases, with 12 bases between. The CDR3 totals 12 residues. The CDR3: CASSGNSGEQYF. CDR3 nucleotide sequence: TGTGCCAGCAGTGGGAATTCGGGTGAGCAGTACTTC.

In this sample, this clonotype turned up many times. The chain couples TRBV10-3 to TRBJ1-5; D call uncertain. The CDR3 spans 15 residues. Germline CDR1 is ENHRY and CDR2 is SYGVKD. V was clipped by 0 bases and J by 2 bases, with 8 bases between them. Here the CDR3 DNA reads TGTGCCATCAGTGAGTCTAAGGGAGGCAATCAGCCCCAGCATTTT. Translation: CAISESKGGNQPQHF.

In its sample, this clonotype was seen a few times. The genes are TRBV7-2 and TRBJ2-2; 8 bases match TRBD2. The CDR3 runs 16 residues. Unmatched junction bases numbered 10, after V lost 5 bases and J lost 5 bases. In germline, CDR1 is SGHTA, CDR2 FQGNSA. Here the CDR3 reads CASSVPSGRDTGELFF. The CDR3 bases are TGTGCCAGCAGCGTACCGAGCGGGAGAGATACCGGGGAGCTGTTTTTT.